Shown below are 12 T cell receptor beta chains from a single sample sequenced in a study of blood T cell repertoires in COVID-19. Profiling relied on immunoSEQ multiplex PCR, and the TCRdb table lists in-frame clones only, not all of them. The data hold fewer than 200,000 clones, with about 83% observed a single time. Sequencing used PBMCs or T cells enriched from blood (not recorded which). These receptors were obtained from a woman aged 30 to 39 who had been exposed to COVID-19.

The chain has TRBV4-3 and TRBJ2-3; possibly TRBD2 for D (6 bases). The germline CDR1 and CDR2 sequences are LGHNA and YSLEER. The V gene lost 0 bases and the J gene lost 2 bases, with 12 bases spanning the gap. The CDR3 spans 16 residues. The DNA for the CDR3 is TGCGCCAGCAGCCAAGATGTGGGGGGATCCACAGATACGCAGTATTTT. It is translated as CASSQDVGGSTDTQYF.

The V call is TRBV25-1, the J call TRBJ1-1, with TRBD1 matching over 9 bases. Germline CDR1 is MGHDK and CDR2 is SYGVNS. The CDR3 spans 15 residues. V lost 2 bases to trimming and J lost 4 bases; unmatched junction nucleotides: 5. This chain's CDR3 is CASSEILGQGTEAFF. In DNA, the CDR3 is TGTGCCAGCAGTGAAATCTTGGGACAGGGCACTGAAGCTTTCTTT.

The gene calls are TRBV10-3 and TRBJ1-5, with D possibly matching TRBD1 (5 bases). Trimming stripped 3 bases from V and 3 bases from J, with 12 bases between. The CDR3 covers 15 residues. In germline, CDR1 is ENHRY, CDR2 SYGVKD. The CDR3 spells CAISDSEGANQPQHF. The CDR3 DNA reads TGTGCCATCAGTGACTCCGAAGGGGCCAATCAGCCCCAGCATTTT.

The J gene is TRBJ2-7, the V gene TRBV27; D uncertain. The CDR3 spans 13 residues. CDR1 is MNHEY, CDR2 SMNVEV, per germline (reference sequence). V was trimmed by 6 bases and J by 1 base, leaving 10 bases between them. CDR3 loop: CASSPSGSYEQYF. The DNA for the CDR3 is TGTGCCAGCAGCCCGTCGGGTTCCTACGAGCAGTACTTC.

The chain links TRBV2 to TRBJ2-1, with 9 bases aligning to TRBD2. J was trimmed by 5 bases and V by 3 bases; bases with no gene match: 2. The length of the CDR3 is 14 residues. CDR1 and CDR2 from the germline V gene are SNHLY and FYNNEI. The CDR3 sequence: CASSEGGGDNEQFF. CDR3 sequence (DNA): TGTGCCAGCAGTGAGGGCGGGGGGGACAATGAGCAGTTCTTC. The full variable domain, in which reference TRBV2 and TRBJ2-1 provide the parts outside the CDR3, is EPEVTQTPSHQVTQMGQEVILRCVPISNHLYFYWYRQILGQKVEFLVSFYNNEISEKSEIFDDQFSVERPDGSNFTLKIRSTKLEDSAMYFCASSEGGGDNEQFFGPGTRLTVL.

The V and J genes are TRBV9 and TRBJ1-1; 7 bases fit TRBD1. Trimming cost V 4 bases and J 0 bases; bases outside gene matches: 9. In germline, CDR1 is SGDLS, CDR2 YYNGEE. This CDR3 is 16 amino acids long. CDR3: CASSSTRTGLNTEAFF. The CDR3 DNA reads TGTGCCAGCAGCTCCACCCGGACAGGTTTGAACACTGAAGCTTTCTTT.

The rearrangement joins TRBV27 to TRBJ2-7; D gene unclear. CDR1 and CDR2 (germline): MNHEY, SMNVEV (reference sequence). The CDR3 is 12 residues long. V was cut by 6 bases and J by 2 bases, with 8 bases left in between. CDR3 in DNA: TGTGCCAGCAGGTCGGTGCCCTACGAGCAGTACTTC. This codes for CASRSVPYEQYF.

DNA for the CDR3: TGTGCCAGCAGCTCGGAACAGGGGACGCAGTACTTC. Translated: CASSSEQGTQYF. This sequence joins TRBV7-6 and TRBJ2-7; 7 positions agree with TRBD1. The CDR3 loop spans 12 amino acids. Germline CDR1 SGHVS, CDR2 FNYEAQ. V gave up 4 bases and J gave up 9 bases; unmatched junction bases: 6.

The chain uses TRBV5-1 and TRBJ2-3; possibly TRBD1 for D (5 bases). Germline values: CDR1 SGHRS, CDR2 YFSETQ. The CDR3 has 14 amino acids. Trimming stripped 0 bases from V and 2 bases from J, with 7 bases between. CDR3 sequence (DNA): TGCGCCAGCAGCTTGGAAGGGGCCACAGATACGCAGTATTTT. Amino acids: CASSLEGATDTQYF.

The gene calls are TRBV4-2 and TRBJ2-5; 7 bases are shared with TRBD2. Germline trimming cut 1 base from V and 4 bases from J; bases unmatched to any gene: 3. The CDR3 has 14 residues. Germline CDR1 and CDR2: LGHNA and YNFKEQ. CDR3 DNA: TGTGCCAGCAGCCAAGGACTAGCTCGAGAGACCCAGTACTTC. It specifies CASSQGLARETQYF.

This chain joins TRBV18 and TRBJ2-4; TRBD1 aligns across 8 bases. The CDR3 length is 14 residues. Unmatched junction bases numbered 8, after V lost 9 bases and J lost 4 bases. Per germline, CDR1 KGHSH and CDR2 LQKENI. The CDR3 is CARDHGQGKNIQYF. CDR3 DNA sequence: TGTGCCAGGGATCACGGACAGGGAAAAAACATTCAGTACTTC. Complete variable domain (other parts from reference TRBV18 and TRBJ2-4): NAGVMQNPRHLVRRRGQEARLRCSPMKGHSHVYWYRQLPEEGLKFMVYLQKENIIDESGMPKERFSAEFPKEGPSILRIQQVVRGDSAAYFCARDHGQGKNIQYFGAGTRLSVL.

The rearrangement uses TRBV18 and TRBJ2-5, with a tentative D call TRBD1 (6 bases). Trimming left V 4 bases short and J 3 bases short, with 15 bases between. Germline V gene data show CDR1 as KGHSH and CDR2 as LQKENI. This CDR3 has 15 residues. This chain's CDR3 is CASSHGLGQKETQYF. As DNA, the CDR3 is TGTGCCAGCTCACACGGGTTAGGACAGAAAGAGACCCAGTACTTC. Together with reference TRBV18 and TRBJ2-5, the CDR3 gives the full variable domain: NAGVMQNPRHLVRRRGQEARLRCSPMKGHSHVYWYRQLPEEGLKFMVYLQKENIIDESGMPKERFSAEFPKEGPSILRIQQVVRGDSAAYFCASSHGLGQKETQYFGPGTRLLVL.